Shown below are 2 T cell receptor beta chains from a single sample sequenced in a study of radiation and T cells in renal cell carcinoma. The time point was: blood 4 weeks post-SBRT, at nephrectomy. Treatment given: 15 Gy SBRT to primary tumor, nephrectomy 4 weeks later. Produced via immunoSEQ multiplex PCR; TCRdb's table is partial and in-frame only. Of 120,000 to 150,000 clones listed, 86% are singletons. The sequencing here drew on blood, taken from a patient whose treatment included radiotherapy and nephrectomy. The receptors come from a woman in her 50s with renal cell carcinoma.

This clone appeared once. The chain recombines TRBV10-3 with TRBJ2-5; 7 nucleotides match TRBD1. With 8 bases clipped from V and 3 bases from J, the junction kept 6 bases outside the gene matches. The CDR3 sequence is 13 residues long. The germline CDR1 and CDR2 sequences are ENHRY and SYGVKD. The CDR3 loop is CAISGQDEETQYF. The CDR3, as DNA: TGTGCCATCTCTGGACAGGACGAAGAGACCCAGTACTTC.

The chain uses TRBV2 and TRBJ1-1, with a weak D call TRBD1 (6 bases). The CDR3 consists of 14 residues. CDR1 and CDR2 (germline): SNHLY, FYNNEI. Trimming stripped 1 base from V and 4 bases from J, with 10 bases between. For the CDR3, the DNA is TGTGCCAGCAGTGAAGTCGGGGGCGGCACTGAAGCTTTCTTT. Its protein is CASSEVGGGTEAFF.